This TCR beta chain is drawn from a study of radiotherapy plus CTLA-4 blockade in lung cancer. Profiled with immunoSEQ multiplex PCR; TCRdb holds only in-frame clones, not every one. The repertoire holds fewer than 95,000 clones, around 82% seen once, with roughly 0.84% in the top ten. V was pared by 6 bases and J by 4 bases, with 5 bases of the junction left unmatched. The CDR3 extends over 13 amino acids. Germline CDR1 reads MNHEY; CDR2 reads SMNVEV (reference sequence). With regard to this clone: Its matching antigen is unknown.

Findings and caveats of the study: Tumor-origin TCR clones grew in blood after radiotherapy plus ipilimumab.

The sample here was peripheral blood, taken from a patient treated with radiotherapy plus ipilimumab. The clonotype comes from a human donor with non-small cell lung cancer who had stable disease on radiotherapy plus ipilimumab. The chain links TRBV27 to TRBJ2-5, with 7 positions matching TRBD2. The CDR3 region is CASRTGLRETQYF. The CDR3 region has the DNA TGTGCCAGCAGAACGGGACTAAGAGAGACCCAGTACTTC.